Detailed here is one TCR beta chain. Its specificity is unknown. This sample was taken from a study of T-cell reconstitution after alpha-beta-depleted transplantation in children. This CDR3 contains 15 residues. V shed 1 base and J shed 2 bases, with 11 bases lying between them. The germline V gene encodes CDR1 SGHTA and CDR2 FQGNSA. Regarding the study as a whole: Where alpha-beta T cells came from about two months after transplant was reportedly several hundred expanded graft clones. A year had passed since transplant, and T-cell counts and diversity by then came mostly from newly produced T cells.

The library targeted TCRbeta and was prepared with unique molecular identifiers. One entry per CDR3 protein results from TCRdb running MiXCR on the PCR reads. Among about 640,000 distinct CDR3 sequences listed, approximately 13% were seen once. The receptor's source is a male patient younger than 18 who had a stem cell transplant for acute myeloid leukemia, so the T cells may come from the graft donor. The sample was PBMCs, mostly from graft donor cells, taken 360 days after TCRalphabeta/CD19-depleted stem cell transplant. The chain links TRBV7-2 to TRBJ2-5; D perhaps matches TRBD2 (6 bases). CDR3 nucleotides: TGTGCCAGCAGCTTAGGCGGGACTCCGCAAGAGACCCAGTACTTC. Amino acids: CASSLGGTPQETQYF.